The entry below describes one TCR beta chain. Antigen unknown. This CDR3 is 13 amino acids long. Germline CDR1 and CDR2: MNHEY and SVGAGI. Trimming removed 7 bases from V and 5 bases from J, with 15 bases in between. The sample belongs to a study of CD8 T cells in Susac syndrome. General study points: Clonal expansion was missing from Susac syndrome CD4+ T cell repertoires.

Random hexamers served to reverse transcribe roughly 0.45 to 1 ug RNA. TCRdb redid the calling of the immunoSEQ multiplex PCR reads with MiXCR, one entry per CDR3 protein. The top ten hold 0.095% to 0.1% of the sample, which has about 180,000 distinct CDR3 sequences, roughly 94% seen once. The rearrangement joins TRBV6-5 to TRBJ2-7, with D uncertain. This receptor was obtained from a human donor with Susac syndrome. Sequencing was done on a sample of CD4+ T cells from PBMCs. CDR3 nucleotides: TGTGCCAGCACTCTGCCCGGTGGGGACGAGCAGTACTTC. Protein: CASTLPGGDEQYF.